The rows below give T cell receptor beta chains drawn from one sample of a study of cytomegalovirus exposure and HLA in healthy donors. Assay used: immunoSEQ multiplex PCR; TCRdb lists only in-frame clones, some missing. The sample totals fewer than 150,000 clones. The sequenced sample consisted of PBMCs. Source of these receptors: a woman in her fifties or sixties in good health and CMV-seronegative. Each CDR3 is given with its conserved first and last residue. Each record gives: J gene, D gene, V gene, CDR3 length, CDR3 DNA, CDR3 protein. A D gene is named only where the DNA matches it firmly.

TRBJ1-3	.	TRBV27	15	TGTGCCAGCAGTCCTTTCACAGGGTCTGGAAACACCATATATTTT	CASSPFTGSGNTIYF
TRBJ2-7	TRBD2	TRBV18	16	TGTGCCAGCTCATATAACGGCGGGGGACTCCTCCTAGAGCAGTACTTC	CASSYNGGGLLLEQYF
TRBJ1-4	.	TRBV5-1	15	TGCGCCAGCAGCTCGGGGACTACCTTTGCAGAAAAACTGTTTTTT	CASSSGTTFAEKLFF
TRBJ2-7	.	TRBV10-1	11	TGCGCCAGCAGTGCGGGCTACGAGCAGTACTTC	CASSAGYEQYF
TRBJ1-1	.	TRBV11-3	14	TGTGCCAGCAGCTTAGGTGGGAGGAACACTGAAGCTTTCTTT	CASSLGGRNTEAFF
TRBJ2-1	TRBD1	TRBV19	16	TGTGCCAGTAGTATTTATGGACAGGGCCCCTACAATGAGCAGTTCTTC	CASSIYGQGPYNEQFF
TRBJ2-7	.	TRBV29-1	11	TGCAGCTCCGGGATGGGGGGCGAGCAGTACTTC	CSSGMGGEQYF
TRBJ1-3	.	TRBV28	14	TGTGCCAGCATAGGAGGGATCATTGGAAACACCATATATTTT	CASIGGIIGNTIYF
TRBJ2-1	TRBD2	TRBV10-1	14	TGCGCCAGCAGTGAGCGGGAGGCCTACAATGAGCAGTTCTTC	CASSEREAYNEQFF
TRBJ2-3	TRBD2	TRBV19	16	TGTGCCAGTAGTATCCTTAGCGGGGGGCTGGGGGATACGCAGTATTTT	CASSILSGGLGDTQYF
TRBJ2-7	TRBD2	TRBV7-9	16	TGTGCCAGCAGCCAAAACATAGCGGGAGGGCCCCGCGAGCAGTACTTC	CASSQNIAGGPREQYF
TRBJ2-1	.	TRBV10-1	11	TGCGCCAGCAGTGTAGCGGATGAGCAGTTCTTC	CASSVADEQFF
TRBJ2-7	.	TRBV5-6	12	TGTGCCAGCACCAGACAGTCCTACGAGCAGTACTTC	CASTRQSYEQYF
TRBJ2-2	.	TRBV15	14	TGTGCCACCAGCAGAGGGGGAGTCACCGGGGAGCTGTTTTTT	CATSRGGVTGELFF
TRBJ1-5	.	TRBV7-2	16	TGTGCCAGCAGCTTAGTGCCCGGGGTTGGCAATCAGCCCCAGCATTTT	CASSLVPGVGNQPQHF
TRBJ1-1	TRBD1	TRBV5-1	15	TGCGCCAGCAGCGGGGACAGGGGGCCGGGCACTGAAGCTTTCTTT	CASSGDRGPGTEAFF
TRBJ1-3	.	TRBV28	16	TGTGCCAGCAGTTTATTGGGACTGAGCTCTGGAAACACCATATATTTT	CASSLLGLSSGNTIYF
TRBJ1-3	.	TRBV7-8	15	TGTGCCAGCAGCGCCAAGACAGGATCTGGAAACACCATATATTTT	CASSAKTGSGNTIYF
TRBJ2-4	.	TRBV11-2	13	TGTGCCAGCAGCTTAATCATTAAAAACATTCAGTACTTC	CASSLIIKNIQYF
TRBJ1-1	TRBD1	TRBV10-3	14	TGTGCCATCAGCACCCCGACAGGGACGGCTGAAGCTTTCTTT	CAISTPTGTAEAFF
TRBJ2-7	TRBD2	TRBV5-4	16	TGTGCCAGCAGCTCCCCTAGCGGGGGGGCGGACTACGAGCAGTACTTC	CASSSPSGGADYEQYF
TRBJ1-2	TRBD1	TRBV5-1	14	TGCGCCAGCAGCTTGGTAACAGGGGGCTATGGCTACACCTTC	CASSLVTGGYGYTF
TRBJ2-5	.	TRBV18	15	TGTGCCACATCAGACGGGCTAGCGAAACAAGAGACCCAGTACTTC	CATSDGLAKQETQYF
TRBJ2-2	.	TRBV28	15	TGTGCCAGCAGTTTTCAGGGGCGGGTCACCGGGGAGCTGTTTTTT	CASSFQGRVTGELFF
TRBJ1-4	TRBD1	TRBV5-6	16	TGTGCCAGCAGCTTGTTCAGGGGGATCCCATCTGGAAAACTGTTTTTT	CASSLFRGIPSGKLFF
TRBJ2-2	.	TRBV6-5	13	TGTGCCAGCAACAGGGTTAACACCGGGGAGCTGTTTTTT	CASNRVNTGELFF
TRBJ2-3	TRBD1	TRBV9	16	TGTGCCAGCAGCGTAGCCGGGACAGCATACACAGATACGCAGTATTTT	CASSVAGTAYTDTQYF
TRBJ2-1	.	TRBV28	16	TGTGCCAGCAGTTCATTGGGGAACTCCCAGGGGAATGAGCAGTTCTTC	CASSSLGNSQGNEQFF
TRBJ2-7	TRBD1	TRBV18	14	TGTGCCAGCTCACCTCCCGCGACAGGGGCCGAGCAGTACTTC	CASSPPATGAEQYF
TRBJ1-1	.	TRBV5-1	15	TGCGCCAGCAGCTTGGGGACGGGGGAGTTCACTGAAGCTTTCTTT	CASSLGTGEFTEAFF
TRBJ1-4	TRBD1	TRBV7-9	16	TGTGCCAGCAGCCCCGGGACAGGGGTTACTAATGAAAAACTGTTTTTT	CASSPGTGVTNEKLFF
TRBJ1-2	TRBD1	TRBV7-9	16	TGTGCCAGCACCTTTCCGGGACAGATTCCTAACTATGGCTACACCTTC	CASTFPGQIPNYGYTF
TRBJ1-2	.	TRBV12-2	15	TGTGCAAGTCGCTTAGAGGGGTATTTTGGCTGCGGCTACACCTTC	CASRLEGYFGCGYTF
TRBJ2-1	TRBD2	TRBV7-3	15	TGTGCCAGCAGCTTCGGTAGCGGGCCATACAATGAGCAGTTCTTC	CASSFGSGPYNEQFF
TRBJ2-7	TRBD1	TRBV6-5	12	TGTGCCGCATCCAGGGACAGAGACGAGCAGTACTTC	CAASRDRDEQYF
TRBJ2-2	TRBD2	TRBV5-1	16	TGCGCCAGCAGCTTGGGGACTAGCGGGAATGGCGGGGAGCTGTTTTTT	CASSLGTSGNGGELFF
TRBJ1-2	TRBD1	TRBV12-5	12	TGTGCTAGTGGACAGGGGGCTTTAGGCTACACCTTC	CASGQGALGYTF
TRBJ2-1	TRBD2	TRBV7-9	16	TGTGCCAGCAGCTTAGCCCAGGTAGCGGGGCACAATGAGCAGTTCTTC	CASSLAQVAGHNEQFF
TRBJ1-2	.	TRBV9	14	TGTGCCAGCAGCGTAGCCCTGGAGGCTGTTGGCTACACCTTC	CASSVALEAVGYTF